What follows are 14 T cell receptor beta chains derived from one specimen sequenced in a study of OX40 agonist ivuxolimab in advanced cancers. Library preparation was by the immunoSEQ multiplex PCR assay. Not all clones reach the TCRdb copy of this immuneACCESS table, which keeps in-frame sequences only. Checked studies attribute under half of the gap to unresolved V genes and leave the rest unexplained. This sample is represented by about 16,000 clones; around nine tenths of them were singletons. The ten largest clones take up 29% of the sample. The source material was CD4+ or CD8+ T cells sorted from blood, sampled in a trial of the OX40 agonist ivuxolimab. The receptors shown here come from an adult with an advanced solid tumor such as melanoma, head and neck, liver or kidney cancer.

This clone was detected once. The CDR3 sequence: CASSPTSRSEQFF. The CDR3 nucleotides are TGTGCCAGCAGTCCGACTAGCCGCAGTGAGCAGTTCTTC. J is TRBJ2-1 and V is TRBV6-5, with TRBD2 matching over 7 bases. Germline CDR1 MNHEY, CDR2 SVGAGI. V dropped 5 bases and J dropped 9; count of bases not matched to a gene: 7. CDR3 length: 13 amino acids.

This chain uses TRBV7-8 with TRBJ2-3; perhaps TRBD2 as D (6 bases). V lost 4 bases, J lost 0 bases, and 11 bases lay in between. Looked up from germline, CDR1 is SGHVS and CDR2 is FQNEAQ. The CDR3 totals 15 residues. The CDR3 is CASSSRSGSTDTQYF. In nucleotides, the CDR3 is TGTGCCAGCAGCTCCAGGAGCGGGAGCACAGATACGCAGTATTTT.

The chain links TRBV4-1 to TRBJ2-7, with D tentatively TRBD1 (5 bases). Deletions cut 0 bases from V and 1 base from J, with 13 bases between. The CDR3 contains 16 residues. Germline-derived CDR1 and CDR2 are MGHRA and YSYEKL. The CDR3, as DNA: TGCGCCAGCAGCCAAGATTTAAGGGGTAGGTCCTACGAGCAGTACTTC. Protein product: CASSQDLRGRSYEQYF.

V usage is TRBV18 and J usage is TRBJ2-3; D is unclear. This CDR3 contains 15 residues. The germline V gene has CDR1 KGHSH and CDR2 LQKENI. Trimming left V 3 bases short and J 4 bases short, with 14 bases between. The CDR3 is CASSPSLSTSDTQYF. The CDR3 DNA reads TGTGCCAGCTCACCGTCCTTGTCGACTTCAGATACGCAGTATTTT.

The chain couples TRBV29-1 to TRBJ2-7; TRBD1 matches at 11 bases. CDR3 length: 13 residues. Per the germline V gene, CDR1 is SQVTM and CDR2 is ANQGSEA. The trim removed 5 bases at V and 7 bases at J, leaving 7 bases unmatched. CDR3 amino acids: CSVSGQGAKEQYF. The CDR3 bases are TGCAGCGTTTCCGGACAGGGGGCGAAGGAGCAGTACTTC.

V and J are TRBV2 and TRBJ2-1, with D perhaps assigned TRBD1 or TRBD2 (5 bases each). The germline gives CDR1 SNHLY, CDR2 FYNNEI. The CDR3 runs 17 residues. V lost 1 base, J lost 4 bases, and 17 bases lay in between. The CDR3 sequence is CASSEETPMGVYNEQFF. In nucleotides, the CDR3 is TGTGCCAGCAGTGAAGAAACTCCTATGGGGGTTTACAATGAGCAGTTCTTC.

V is TRBV7-9 and J is TRBJ2-7; D not certain. The V end lost 4 bases, the J end lost 2 bases, and 15 bases lay between the germline ends. This CDR3 has 15 amino acids. Germline V gene data show CDR1 as SEHNR and CDR2 as FQNEAQ (reference sequence). Here the CDR3 DNA reads TGTGCCAGCAGCTCTGGGGTAGCACAAACCTACGAGCAGTACTTC. Amino acids: CASSSGVAQTYEQYF.

The genes are TRBV19 and TRBJ2-7; D is perhaps TRBD1 (5 bases). The CDR3 is made up of 14 amino acids. Between the trimmed V and J ends, which lost 5 bases and 3 bases, there was a span of 14 bases. CDR1 is LNHDA, CDR2 SQIVND, per germline (reference sequence). The CDR3 DNA reads as TGTGCCAGTAGTCCTAGGGGATCCGACTACGAGCAGTACTTC. Amino acid sequence: CASSPRGSDYEQYF.

This clone came up once. The chain links TRBV5-1 to TRBJ2-1; tentative D call: TRBD2 (5 bases). The V gene's germline CDR1 is SGHRS and CDR2 YFSETQ. The CDR3 has 13 amino acids. V lost 4 bases and J 6 bases, leaving 11 bases between the germline ends. The chain's CDR3 is CASSQDYLNEQFF. CDR3 nucleotide sequence: TGCGCCAGCAGCCAAGACTACCTCAATGAGCAGTTCTTC. Full variable domain (remainder filled in from reference TRBV5-1 and TRBJ2-1): KAGVTQTPRYLIKTRGQQVTLSCSPISGHRSVSWYQQTPGQGLQFLFEYFSETQRNKGNFPGRFSGRQFSNSRSEMNVSTLELGDSALYLCASSQDYLNEQFFGPGTRLTVL.

The chain carries TRBV11-3 and TRBJ2-5; 8 nucleotides align to TRBD2. Germline V gene sequence: CDR1 SGHNT, CDR2 YENEEA. This CDR3 comprises 17 residues. Trimming removed 0 bases from V and 0 bases from J; junction bases left unmatched: 6. CDR3 protein: CASSLDLGLGHQETQYF. The CDR3 DNA is TGTGCCAGCAGCTTAGATCTGGGACTAGGACACCAAGAGACCCAGTACTTC.

The chain is built from TRBV18 and TRBJ2-2; no firm D call. CDR1 and CDR2 (germline): KGHSH, LQKENI. This CDR3 region has 14 residues. The V end was cut by 3 bases, the J end by 4 bases, with 9 bases between. The CDR3: CASSPSDLTGELFF. As DNA, the CDR3 is TGTGCCAGCTCACCCAGCGACCTCACCGGGGAGCTGTTTTTT.

This clone occurred once. This chain joins TRBV13 and TRBJ2-1, with a possible D match to TRBD1 (5 bases). The CDR3 runs to 18 residues. Germline values: CDR1 PRHDT, CDR2 FYEKMQ (reference sequence). With 5 bases removed from V and 5 bases from J, the gap between germline ends came to 25 bases. Written as DNA, the CDR3 is TGTGCCAGCAGCGCAGACAGAGATACCGATCGATTGGACAATGAGCAGTTCTTC. Protein sequence: CASSADRDTDRLDNEQFF.

The rearrangement joins TRBV28 to TRBJ2-1; 7 bases map to TRBD1. Trimming at V came to 7 bases and at J to 5 bases, leaving 11 bases not matched to a gene. The germline gives CDR1 MDHEN, CDR2 SYDVKM. The CDR3 is 15 amino acids. The CDR3, as DNA: TGTGCCAGCACTGATTCCGGGACAGCCAACAATGAGCAGTTCTTC. This encodes CASTDSGTANNEQFF.

This chain links TRBV7-2 with TRBJ2-7, with D unclear. Germline lookup yields CDR1 SGHTA and CDR2 FQGNSA. The V end lost 0 bases, the J end lost 6 bases, and 9 bases lay between the germline ends. The CDR3 is 13 residues long. The CDR3 DNA is TGTGCCAGCAGCTTAGCGCCAGGCGCCGAGCAGTACTTC. It codes for CASSLAPGAEQYF.